This TCR beta chain was found in a study of beta chain features in type 1 diabetes (dated 2018 in TCRdb). For the wider study: Mean age, gender distribution, total cell number and subset yield were not different between patients and healthy donors. Across all samples, fewer than 130 million sorted cells were examined, and cell number per subset correlated strongly with RNA yield. The study compared TCRB repertoires of sorted circulating CD4+ T cell subsets between recently diagnosed type 1 diabetes patients and matched healthy donors. Whereas all 28 donors provided naive and central memory subsets, regulatory and stem cell-like memory subsets were isolated from just 8 patients and roughly 8 healthy donors.

The entire amount of isolated RNA was reverse transcribed using the High Capacity cDNA Reverse Transcription Kit, so the sequenced TCRB transcripts were expressed ones. Deep immunoSEQ sequencing was performed on naive, central memory and regulatory T cell samples, with an average of around 3.5 million total reads per sample. After sorted cells were lysed in RLT buffer, RNA was extracted with DNase-treated RNeasy Micro or Mini kits, with the choice depending on cell number. To prevent cross-contamination, every cell subset was processed on its own, while patient and healthy donor samples were processed together. The immunoSEQ multiplex PCR was used to amplify TCRB sequences from cDNA, generating 87-bp fragments that spanned the CDR3 region. Sequencing of the amplicons was done on the Illumina HiSeq platform. The original pipeline was this. Synthetic template baselines were used to correct PCR bias computationally, reads within Hamming distance 2 were collapsed together, and singletons that could not be merged were discarded. Reads were aligned against IMGT to assign V, D and J genes, CDR3 length and insertions or deletions at six rearrangement sites. Within each subset, clonotype counts were normalized to the number of sorted cells before true diversity and Gini coefficients were calculated with the tcR R package. Repertoire sharing was quantified using the overlap coefficient calculated on TCRB nucleotide sequences. Out-of-frame TCRB sequences from naive cells were analyzed to stand in for the pre-selection repertoire. TCRdb retrieved this table from immuneACCESS and kept in-frame rearrangements only. Not all clones are present; in checked studies, unresolved V genes account for under half, and no reason is known for the remainder. V, J and clone size derive from that table, while D and trimming were established from the DNA sequence. For this sample there are 600,000 to 650,000 clones; roughly a sixth appear just once. Of the sample, about 0.097% falls within the top ten clones.

Details on this clone: Its cognate antigen has yet to be identified. Base-call qualities are not available, and no considerably larger clone is one nucleotide away.

General study outcomes and caveats: Fewer insertions and more nucleotide deletions at VDJ recombination sites were observed in patients with type 1 diabetes, implying thymic rearrangement abnormalities. Because cDNA was sequenced instead of genomic DNA, activated cells with high expression could be over-represented, although the groups did not differ in activation or CD3 levels. Because the HLA sub-analyses included only small numbers of individuals, any influence of HLA type on TCRB rearrangement was left unresolved. In all four CD4+ subsets, TCRB CDR3 length was moderately but significantly shorter in type 1 diabetes patients. The naive, central memory and regulatory TCRB repertoires appeared to resemble one another more closely among patients than among healthy donors. PCR may preferentially amplify shorter templates, but because patient and control samples were amplified and corrected together, any resulting skew would affect both groups equally.

Each donor gave one peripheral blood draw, roughly 0.12 L on average, collected into heparinised tubes. Using a panel that included CD45RO, CCR7, CD25, CD127, CD95 and CD27, naive, central memory, regulatory and stem cell-like memory CD4+ T cells were sorted on a BD FACSAria II. Purity was above 95% for every sorted population. PBMCs were isolated right away by Lymphoprep density gradient centrifugation and were stained directly, without culture. Samples were stained and sorted in pairs, with one healthy donor and one patient per experiment, so that batch effects were minimized. V loses 5 bases of germline sequence and J loses 1 base, and the interval between the two ends is 12 bases. CDR1 and CDR2, per the germline V gene, are SGHTA and FQGTGA. From cysteine to phenylalanine, the CDR3 is 15 amino acids long. The DNA shown is the 45-base CDR3, in frame from base 1.

This sequence was found in a man younger than 30 in good health. Recombination connected TRBV7-3 to TRBJ2-4, with the identity of the D gene unclear. Sequencing input: naive CD4+ T cells from blood. The intended sense of this specimen's cell subset or site label: true naive CD4+ T cells. In nucleotide form, the sequence is TGTGCCAGCAGCCCTACTGCTAGGGCCAAAAACATTCAGTACTTC. Translated, this gives CASSPTARAKNIQYF.